One sample yielded the 4 T cell receptor beta chains listed below, sequenced in a study of glioma-infiltrating T cells after dendritic cell vaccination. Sequencing was performed with immunoSEQ multiplex PCR; in TCRdb, only in-frame clones are kept and a portion is missing. The sample lists over 90,000 clones; 85% to 90% were seen once. The sequencing used blood, collected before dendritic cell vaccination. The origin of the receptors is a human donor with glioblastoma.

The CDR3 region is CASSPSTDTQYF. The CDR3 nucleotides read TGTGCCAGCAGCCCTAGCACAGATACGCAGTATTTT. The rearrangement links TRBV11-2 to TRBJ2-3; D is unclear. V was shortened by 5 bases and J by 0 bases, with 3 bases between the two germline ends. Germline V gene data show CDR1 as SGHAT and CDR2 as FQNNGV. The CDR3 covers 12 residues.

V and J are TRBV27 and TRBJ2-1, with TRBD1 matching 10 bases. The V and J ends lost 6 bases and 4 bases, in that order; junction bases with no gene match: 3. The CDR3 spans 14 residues. Germline V gene lookup returns CDR1 MNHEY and CDR2 SMNVEV (reference sequence). CDR3 sequence reads: CASSRQGAYNEQFF. The DNA of the CDR3 is TGTGCCAGCAGCCGACAGGGGGCGTACAATGAGCAGTTCTTC.

The J gene is TRBJ2-7, the V gene TRBV9, with D unresolved. The CDR3 is 15 amino acids. V shed 0 bases and J shed 0 bases, with 10 bases lying between them. Germline V gene sequence: CDR1 SGDLS, CDR2 YYNGEE. CDR3 in amino acids: CASSVGPGYSYEQYF. Here the CDR3 DNA reads TGTGCCAGCAGCGTAGGTCCAGGATACTCCTACGAGCAGTACTTC.

This sequence joins TRBV30 and TRBJ2-3; 11 nucleotides align to TRBD2. Unmatched junction bases numbered 5, after V lost 4 bases and J lost 2 bases. The CDR3 contains 15 residues. Germline assignment: CDR1 GTSNPN and CDR2 SVGIG (reference sequence). CDR3 sequence: CAWNQGLADTDTQYF. The CDR3 DNA follows: TGTGCCTGGAATCAGGGACTAGCGGACACAGATACGCAGTATTTT. The full variable domain, its missing parts supplied by reference TRBV30 and TRBJ2-3, is SQTIHQWPATLVQPVGSPLSLECTVEGTSNPNLYWYRQAAGRGLQLLFYSVGIGQISSEVPQNLSASRPQDRQFILSSKKLLLSDSGFYLCAWNQGLADTDTQYFGPGTRLTVL.